A single sample is the source of the 27 T cell receptor beta chains below, sequenced in a study of T cells in Graves' hyperthyroidism and ophthalmopathy. TCR beta CDR3 regions were amplified from RNA. First-round RT-PCR targeting the TCR CDR3 was performed with the HTBI primer set. In TCRdb, the multiplex PCR reads were re-called with MiXCR into one record per CDR3 protein. The data show some 570,000 distinct CDR3 sequences, 11% to 15% seen once. The sample taken for sequencing was blood. These receptors originate from a woman between 18 and 30 years old with Graves' ophthalmopathy.

The chain recombines TRBV5-1 with TRBJ2-7, with 15 bases lining up with TRBD2. V lost 0 bases to trimming and J lost 5 bases; unmatched junction nucleotides: 6. The CDR3 loop spans 17 amino acids. Germline loops: CDR1 SGHRS, CDR2 YFSETQ. CDR3 sequence reads: CASSLVGTSGRRDEQYF. CDR3 coding DNA: TGCGCCAGCAGCTTGGTGGGGACTAGCGGGAGGCGAGACGAGCAGTACTTC.

This clonotype was counted between two and nine times. V usage is TRBV2 and J usage is TRBJ1-4; D might be TRBD1 (5 bases). The ends were cut back, 2 bases at V and 7 bases at J, with 5 bases in the middle. The germline CDR1 and CDR2 sequences are SNHLY and FYNNEI. CDR3 size: 12 residues. The CDR3 DNA is TGTGCCAGCAGTGAACAGGGTGAAAAACTGTTTTTT. This sequence encodes CASSEQGEKLFF.

This clonotype was seen repeatedly, ten times or more. V and J are TRBV30 and TRBJ1-4; D possibly corresponds to TRBD1 (5 bases). The germline V gene has CDR1 GTSNPN and CDR2 SVGIG (reference sequence). This CDR3 contains 12 residues. Between the trimmed V and J ends, which lost 4 bases and 12 bases, there was a span of 15 bases. Here the CDR3 reads CAWTQPGRELFF. In DNA, the CDR3 is TGTGCCTGGACTCAACCGGGACGCGAACTGTTTTTT.

This clonotype was found a few times. The chain links TRBV7-3 to TRBJ2-1; no clear D gene. The V end was cut by 1 base, the J end by 4 bases, with 17 bases between. Germline assignment: CDR1 SGHTA and CDR2 FQGTGA. There are 17 residues in the CDR3. In DNA form, the CDR3 reads TGTGCCAGCAGCTTAAAGGGTGACCGATTGGGGTACAATGAGCAGTTCTTC. Translating gives CASSLKGDRLGYNEQFF. The full variable domain, its missing parts supplied by reference TRBV7-3 and TRBJ2-1, is GAGVSQTPSNKVTEKGKYVELRCDPISGHTALYWYRQSLGQGPEFLIYFQGTGAADDSGLPNDRFFAVRPEGSVSTLKIQRTERGDSAVYLCASSLKGDRLGYNEQFFGPGTRLTVL.

This clonotype was observed a few times. The V gene is TRBV9, the J gene TRBJ2-1; D is undetermined. The CDR3 loop spans 14 amino acids. V was shortened by 3 bases and J by 1 base, with 8 bases between the two germline ends. Germline V gene data show CDR1 as SGDLS and CDR2 as YYNGEE. In nucleotides, the CDR3 is TGTGCCAGCAGCGGAGAAGATTCCTACAATGAGCAGTTCTTC. This encodes CASSGEDSYNEQFF.

The chain employs TRBV6-2 or TRBV6-3 and TRBJ2-1, with D tentatively TRBD2 (5 bases). V was clipped by 6 bases and J by 8 bases, with 17 bases between them. The CDR3 has 14 amino acids. The germline gives CDR1 MNHEY, CDR2 SVGEGT. The CDR3 DNA sequence: TGTGCCAGCAGGCCCAGCGGAACATACGATGAGCAGTTCTTC. This encodes CASRPSGTYDEQFF.

This clonotype was seen ten or more times. The chain employs TRBV11-2 and TRBJ2-7; D remains ambiguous. Germline V gene lookup returns CDR1 SGHAT and CDR2 FQNNGV. This CDR3 comprises 10 residues. V gave up 4 bases and J gave up 6 bases, with 4 bases separating them. CDR3: CASSSFEQYF. Here the CDR3 DNA reads TGTGCCAGCAGCTCTTTCGAGCAGTACTTC.

In this sample, this clonotype turned up many times. The chain uses TRBV7-9 and TRBJ2-7; TRBD1 agrees at 9 bases. J was trimmed by 8 bases and V by 3 bases; bases with no gene match: 5. CDR1 SEHNR and CDR2 FQNEAQ come from the germline V gene (reference sequence). The CDR3 runs to 13 residues. The CDR3 bases are TGTGCCAGCAGCTTCTCCGGGACAGGGCAGCAGTACTTC. Its protein product is CASSFSGTGQQYF.

This clonotype was seen ten or more times. The rearrangement links TRBV24-1 to TRBJ1-2; a weak D match, TRBD1 (6 bases). CDR3 length: 15 amino acids. Germline V CDR1 and CDR2: KGHDR, SFDVKD. The ends were cut back, 3 bases at V and 6 bases at J, with 16 bases in the middle. The CDR3 sequence is CATSDPTGSVHGYTF. CDR3 nucleotide sequence: TGTGCCACCAGTGATCCGACAGGATCCGTACATGGCTACACCTTC.

The chain is built from TRBV13 and TRBJ1-6; no clear D. V gave up 1 base and J gave up 7 bases, with 5 bases separating them. CDR1 and CDR2 (germline): PRHDT, FYEKMQ (reference sequence). CDR3 length: 13 amino acids. The CDR3 sequence is CASSLEINSPLHF. CDR3 in DNA: TGTGCCAGCAGCTTAGAAATCAATTCACCCCTCCACTTT.

This clonotype was observed at least ten times. The chain links TRBV10-3 to TRBJ2-6; TRBD2 is a possible D gene (5 bases). Per the germline V gene, CDR1 is ENHRY and CDR2 is SYGVKD. Trimming removed 3 bases at V and 2 bases at J, with 8 bases between. The CDR3 has 15 amino acids. The CDR3 nucleotides are TGTGCCATCAGTGAACGGACTGCTGGGGCCAACGTCCTGACTTTC. It translates to CAISERTAGANVLTF.

This clonotype was observed many times. The genes are TRBV11-2 and TRBJ2-7; TRBD2 matches 11 bases. CDR1 is SGHAT, CDR2 FQNNGV, per germline. V lost 2 bases and J lost 4; bases outside the gene matches: 4. This CDR3 has 15 residues. The CDR3 spells CASSLQGLAEYEQYF. As DNA, the CDR3 is TGTGCCAGCAGCTTACAGGGACTAGCGGAATACGAGCAGTACTTC.

This clonotype was counted at least ten times. The gene calls are TRBV10-3 and TRBJ2-7, with TRBD2 identical over 10 bases. CDR3 size: 15 residues. V dropped 2 bases and J dropped 9; count of bases not matched to a gene: 10. The germline V gene has CDR1 ENHRY and CDR2 SYGVKD. The CDR3 protein is CAISEPGLAEVGQYF. CDR3 DNA sequence: TGTGCCATCAGTGAGCCCGGACTAGCGGAGGTGGGGCAGTACTTC.

The sample holds many counts of this clonotype. The J gene is TRBJ2-3, the V gene TRBV20-1; the match to TRBD2 covers 11 bases. This CDR3 has 14 residues. Trimming cost V 5 bases and J 1 base; bases outside gene matches: 2. The germline V gene encodes CDR1 DFQATT and CDR2 SNEGSKA (reference sequence). The CDR3 DNA is TGCAGTGCTTTACTAGCGGGAGGCACAGATACGCAGTATTTT. Translated, it gives CSALLAGGTDTQYF.

A word on this clonotype: Just one base apart from a much larger clone, this may be a read error. The rearrangement links TRBV30 to TRBJ1-2; D gene ambiguous. CDR3 length equals 11 residues. The germline gives CDR1 GTSNPN, CDR2 SVGIG (reference sequence). This CDR3 reads CAWGVGGGYTF. CDR3 coding DNA: TGTGCCTGGGGTGTAGGCGGTGGCTACACCTTC.

This clonotype was observed many times. This chain connects TRBV30 to TRBJ1-4, with D tentatively TRBD1 (5 bases). The V end was cut by 0 bases, the J end by 4 bases, with 9 bases between. The CDR3 totals 14 residues. Germline-derived CDR1 and CDR2 are GTSNPN and SVGIG (reference sequence). The CDR3 DNA follows: TGTGCCTGGAGTGTGGGCCAGGGTAATGAAAAACTGTTTTTT. Translating gives CAWSVGQGNEKLFF.

The rearrangement joins TRBV6-2 or TRBV6-3 to TRBJ2-7; 8 nucleotides align to TRBD2. This CDR3 comprises 16 residues. Germline CDR1 and CDR2: MNHEY and SVGEGT. Germline trimming cut 0 bases from V and 2 bases from J; bases unmatched to any gene: 6. Written as DNA, the CDR3 is TGTGCCAGCAGTTACTCCCATAGCGGGACCGCCTACGAGCAGTACTTC. Its protein is CASSYSHSGTAYEQYF.

This clonotype was picked up many times. The chain recombines TRBV3-1 with TRBJ1-1; the D is unclear. The CDR3 extends over 15 amino acids. V lost 4 bases to trimming and J lost 1 base, with 13 bases between them. Germline lookup yields CDR1 LGHDT and CDR2 YNNKEL (reference sequence). The CDR3 coding sequence is TGTGCCAGCAGCCTACACCAGACAAGGAACACTGAAGCTTTCTTT. Translation: CASSLHQTRNTEAFF.

This clonotype has a count of ten or more. The CDR3 DNA is TGTGCCAGCAGCCGCTCAACTAGCGGGAAAACGGAGACCCAGTACTTC. Protein sequence: CASSRSTSGKTETQYF. The chain couples TRBV3-1 to TRBJ2-5; 10 positions match TRBD2. Trimming removed 4 bases from V and 5 bases from J; junction bases left unmatched: 10. CDR3 length: 16 residues. CDR1 LGHDT and CDR2 YNNKEL come from the germline V gene (reference sequence).

The chain has TRBV12-3 or TRBV12-4 and TRBJ1-2; TRBD1 matches 7 bases. V dropped 6 bases and J dropped 7; count of bases not matched to a gene: 11. There are 14 residues in the CDR3. CDR3 DNA: TGTGCCAGCAGCTACGACAGGGTTTTGGTTGGCTACACCTTC. Translation: CASSYDRVLVGYTF.

This clonotype was detected many times. The chain links TRBV20-1 to TRBJ1-1; unclear D gene. The CDR3 consists of 12 residues. V was clipped by 3 bases and J by 2 bases, with 7 bases between them. Germline values: CDR1 DFQATT, CDR2 SNEGSKA (reference sequence). The CDR3: CSASKDNTEAFF. As DNA, the CDR3 is TGCAGTGCTAGTAAGGATAACACTGAAGCTTTCTTT.

This clonotype was picked up a small number of times. The V and J genes are TRBV6-1 and TRBJ2-7; tentative D call: TRBD1 (6 bases). The CDR3 spans 14 residues. CDR1 and CDR2 (germline): MNHNS, SASEGT. Trimming shortened V by 6 bases and J by 0 bases, and 12 bases separated the two germline ends. CDR3 sequence (DNA): TGTGCCAGCAGAATGGACAGTCTCTCCTACGAGCAGTACTTC. Translated, it gives CASRMDSLSYEQYF.

This clonotype was recorded many times. The chain uses TRBV7-3 and TRBJ1-1, with 8 bases aligning to TRBD1. This CDR3 spans 14 amino acids. The trim removed 5 bases at V and 1 base at J, leaving 3 bases unmatched. CDR1 is SGHTA, CDR2 FQGTGA, per germline. DNA of the CDR3: TGTGCCAGCAGCGGGGGACAGGCGAACACTGAAGCTTTCTTT. Translation: CASSGGQANTEAFF.

The rearrangement links TRBV19 to TRBJ2-7; D possibly matches TRBD1 or TRBD2 (5 bases each). V was pared by 6 bases and J by 1 base, with 10 bases between. Per the germline V gene, CDR1 is LNHDA and CDR2 is SQIVND (reference sequence). The CDR3 has 13 residues. CDR3 sequence reads: CASSGTDSYEQYF. The CDR3 DNA follows: TGTGCCAGTAGCGGGACGGATTCCTACGAGCAGTACTTC.

There are many counts of this clonotype. This sequence joins TRBV28 and TRBJ2-7, with D possibly matching TRBD1 (6 bases). The length of the CDR3 is 12 residues. V lost 5 bases to trimming and J lost 6 bases, with 11 bases between them. Germline V gene sequence: CDR1 MDHEN, CDR2 SYDVKM. The CDR3 loop reads CASSEGHIEQYF. As DNA, the CDR3 is TGTGCCAGCAGTGAGGGACACATCGAGCAGTACTTC.

This clonotype was observed a few times. V and J are TRBV7-2 and TRBJ1-2; 11 positions match TRBD1. The germline CDR1 and CDR2 sequences are SGHTA and FQGNSA. V shed 5 bases, J shed 4 bases, and the junction held 6 bases outside the gene matches. The CDR3 is 15 residues long. The CDR3 sequence is CASSPRTGGVYGYTF. The CDR3 region has the DNA TGTGCCAGCAGCCCAAGGACAGGGGGCGTCTATGGCTACACCTTC.

This clonotype was seen more than once but under ten times. The chain joins TRBV19 to TRBJ2-7, with 9 bases lining up with TRBD1. CDR1 LNHDA and CDR2 SQIVND come from the germline V gene (reference sequence). The CDR3 runs 15 residues. V lost 7 bases to trimming and J lost 1 base; unmatched junction nucleotides: 8. CDR3 DNA sequence: TGTGCCAGTAAACCGGGACAGGGTATTTCCTACGAGCAGTACTTC. As protein: CASKPGQGISYEQYF. The variable domain in full, completed from reference TRBV19 and TRBJ2-7, reads DGGITQSPKYLFRKEGQNVTLSCEQNLNHDAMYWYRQDPGQGLRLIYYSQIVNDFQKGDIAEGYSVSREKKESFPLTVTSAQKNPTAFYLCASKPGQGISYEQYFGPGTRLTVT.